This TCR beta chain originates from a study of OX40 agonist ivuxolimab in advanced cancers. Regarding the research as a whole: Ivuxolimab, which targeted the costimulatory receptor OX40 (CD134), was an agonistic, fully human IgG2 monoclonal antibody. Intravenous ivuxolimab was administered to patients every 2 weeks at six dose levels: 0.01, 0.1, 0.3, 1.5, 3 and 10 mg/kg. Of the roughly 51 patients in dose escalation, about 20 had hepatocellular carcinoma, around 15 had melanoma, 9 had renal cell carcinoma and 9 had head and neck cancer. A male proportion of 82.7% and a mean age of 60 years, ranging from about 20 to 80, were recorded for the dose-escalation cohort. Prior anti-PD-1, anti-PD-L1 or anti-CTLA-4 therapy was permitted, and 30% to 45% of dose-escalation patients had received checkpoint inhibitors. Three dose-escalation patients achieved partial responses, one with hepatocellular carcinoma and two with cutaneous melanoma. Peripheral TCRbeta sequencing was intended to test whether TCR sequence diversity was altered and clonal T-cell expansion was caused by ivuxolimab. The monotherapy dose-escalation portion (N ≈ 56 patients) of the phase I ivuxolimab trial is reported in the paper.

The CDR3 measures 14 amino acids from cysteine to phenylalanine. The entry retains the CDR3 DNA only, 42 bases that are in frame from base 1. V is shortened by 1 base, J by 4 bases, and the region joining them spans 11 bases. CDR1 LGHNT and CDR2 FRNRAP are derived from the germline V gene. Patients with autoimmune disease history or receiving systemic immunosuppression were excluded from the trial. In every dose cohort, peripheral blood was drawn for TCR sequencing at baseline, cycle 4 day 1, and cycle 7 day 1. The samples were drawn from a first-in-human, open-label, multicenter phase I dose-escalation trial of ivuxolimab. Adults with locally advanced or metastatic melanoma, renal cell, hepatocellular, or head and neck squamous cell carcinoma were enrolled in the trial. Before TCR sequencing, CD4+ T cells and CD8+ T cells were sorted from peripheral blood as separate populations. Paper-wide results and their limitations: Low levels of normalized T-cell clonal expansion were also shown by some nonresponding patients. In the 0.1-3.0 mg/kg groups, partial responders were among the patients with the lowest normalized peripheral clonal expansion, particularly in CD8+ T cells. At doses of 0.1 to 3.0 mg/kg, clonal expansion of both CD4+ and CD8+ T cells in blood was seen between baseline and week 6. After ivuxolimab, expanded clones were on average more numerous among CD8+ T cells than among CD4+ T cells. Antigen specificity was not determined for the clonally expanded peripheral T cells.

For sequencing of the TCRbeta CDR3 region, genomic DNA was extracted from the sorted cells. The immunoSEQ Assay was used to sequence the TCRbeta CDR3 regions. The source is immuneACCESS, and TCRdb retained only in-frame sequences with V and J called. Part of the clones is not carried over; for the studies checked, unresolved V genes explain less than half of this, and the remainder is unexplained. The sample table contains 60,000 to 70,000 clones; only one count was recorded for approximately 89% of them. About an eighth of the sample is taken by the ten largest. As to this clone: No cognate antigen has been identified for it. No quality values exist for individual bases; no much larger clone is one base distant.

The material sequenced was CD4+ or CD8+ T cells sorted from blood, taken in a trial of the OX40 agonist ivuxolimab. Recombination joined TRBV12-5 with TRBJ2-7; matching of 6 bases hints at TRBD1 as the D gene. This receptor was obtained from an adult with an advanced solid tumor such as melanoma, head and neck, liver or kidney cancer. The DNA sequence is as follows: TGTGCTAGTGGTTTGGCCAGGGGTTCGTACGAGCAGTACTTC. The resulting protein is CASGLARGSYEQYF.